This passage covers 27 T cell receptor beta chains from one sample sequenced in a study of glioma-infiltrating T cells. TCR alpha and beta CDR3 regions were amplified from RNA using iRepertoire nested multiplex PCR. TCRdb used MiXCR to reprocess the multiplex PCR reads, holding one entry per CDR3 protein. The profile shows more than 95,000 distinct CDR3 sequences, approximately 25% of them singletons. Sequences were obtained from glioma tissue, nonneoplastic brain tissue, or PBMCs (not recorded which). The receptors here all came from a human donor with low-grade glioma or glioblastoma, undergoing nonglioma brain surgery, or in good health (not recorded which).

A remark on this clonotype: Being one base from a much bigger clone, this may be a read error. The conserved phenylalanine or tryptophan normally closing the CDR3 is absent here, so this likely arose from a read error. This chain links TRBV5-1 with TRBJ1-1; TRBD1 is a possible D gene (6 bases). V lost 0 bases, J lost 7 bases, and 16 bases lay in between. The CDR3 is made up of 15 amino acids. Germline assignment: CDR1 SGHRS and CDR2 YFSETQ. The CDR3 sequence is CASSLEGRGSDEAFL. CDR3 bases: TGCGCCAGCAGCTTGGAAGGCAGGGGAAGCGATGAAGCTTTCCTT.

The V call is TRBV19, the J call TRBJ2-1, with TRBD2 matching 13 bases. CDR1 and CDR2 from the germline V gene are LNHDA and SQIVND (reference sequence). The CDR3 totals 16 residues. J lost 9 bases, V lost 5 bases, and 10 bases had no gene match. CDR3 in amino acids: CASSSGLAGLIVEQFF. The CDR3, as DNA: TGTGCCAGTAGTTCGGGACTAGCGGGACTGATCGTTGAGCAGTTCTTC.

This clonotype has at least ten counts. CDR3 sequence reads: CASSANRGTEAFF. In nucleotides, the CDR3 is TGTGCCAGCAGTGCTAACAGGGGGACTGAAGCTTTCTTT. V gene TRBV25-1 combines with J gene TRBJ1-1; 8 bases are shared with TRBD1. The V and J ends lost 4 bases and 5 bases, in that order; junction bases with no gene match: 3. CDR1 and CDR2 (germline): MGHDK, SYGVNS. The CDR3 length is 13 residues.

In this sample, this clonotype turned up many times. This chain joins TRBV7-9 and TRBJ2-7; D is uncertain. Germline loops: CDR1 SEHNR, CDR2 FQNEAQ (reference sequence). The CDR3 is made up of 16 amino acids. Trimming shortened V by 4 bases and J by 5 bases, and 21 bases separated the two germline ends. CDR3 coding DNA: TGTGCCAGCAGCTCGCCGGACGGATCCTCGGACCACGAGCAGTACTTC. Translating gives CASSSPDGSSDHEQYF.

This clonotype was observed at least ten times. The chain uses TRBV4-3 and TRBJ2-1, with D perhaps TRBD1 or TRBD2 (6 bases each). This CDR3 comprises 16 residues. V was clipped by 0 bases and J by 6 bases, with 15 bases between them. From germline, CDR1 is LGHNA and CDR2 YSLEER. CDR3 residues: CASSQEGAGGLNEQFF. CDR3 DNA sequence: TGCGCCAGCAGCCAAGAGGGGGCTGGGGGGCTCAATGAGCAGTTCTTC.

In its sample, this clonotype was seen many times. The chain has TRBV7-2 and TRBJ2-7; 9 positions agree with TRBD2. Losses at the gene ends were 2 bases for V and 2 bases for J; bases not matched to a gene: 4. Germline-derived CDR1 and CDR2 are SGHTA and FQGNSA. The CDR3 length is 15 residues. The CDR3, as DNA: TGTGCCAGCAGCTTAACTAGCGGGCCTCCCTACGAGCAGTACTTC. Its protein product is CASSLTSGPPYEQYF. Filled out from reference TRBV7-2 and TRBJ2-7, the complete variable domain reads GAGVSQSPSNKVTEKGKDVELRCDPISGHTALYWYRQSLGQGLEFLIYFQGNSAPDKSGLPSDRFSAERTGGSVSTLTIQRTQQEDSAVYLCASSLTSGPPYEQYFGPGTRLTVT.

Comments on this clonotype: A read error may explain this, as a much larger clone is one base away. The V gene is TRBV28, the J gene TRBJ2-3, with a weak D call TRBD2 (5 bases). The germline V gene has CDR1 MDHEN and CDR2 SYDVKM. This CDR3 region has 13 residues. CDR3 nucleotides: TGTGCCAGCACCCGAGAGGGTCCAGATACGAAGTATTTT. It codes for CASTREGPDTKYF.

The chain uses TRBV29-1 and TRBJ1-4; possible D gene TRBD1, 6 bases. V lost 7 bases and J 1 base, leaving 10 bases between the germline ends. This CDR3 is 13 amino acids long. Germline assignment: CDR1 SQVTM and CDR2 ANQGSEA. The CDR3 loop reads CSGKQGTNEKLFF. The CDR3 DNA reads TGCAGCGGTAAACAGGGAACTAATGAAAAACTGTTTTTT. Looking up the rest from reference TRBV29-1 and TRBJ1-4 gives the full variable domain: SAVISQKPSRDICQRGTSLTIQCQVDSQVTMMFWYRQQPGQSLTLIATANQGSEATYESGFVIDKFPISRPNLTFSTLTVSNMSPEDSSIYLCSGKQGTNEKLFFGSGTQLSVL.

This clonotype was seen a handful of times. Being one base from a much bigger clone, this may be a read error. The rearrangement joins TRBV2 to TRBJ2-7; perhaps TRBD1 as D (5 bases). CDR3 size: 13 residues. Germline lookup yields CDR1 SNHLY and CDR2 FYNNEI. The CDR3 nucleotides read TGTTCCAGCAGTGGGCAGGGATCCTACGAGCAGTACTTC. This sequence encodes CSSSGQGSYEQYF. Full variable domain (outside the CDR3, taken from reference TRBV2 and TRBJ2-7): EPEVTQTPSHQVTQMGQEVILRCVPISNHLYFYWYRQILGQKVEFLVSFYNNEISEKSEIFDDQFSVERPDGSNFTLKIRSTKLEDSAMYFCSSSGQGSYEQYFGPGTRLTVT.

This clonotype showed up many times. The V and J genes are TRBV20-1 and TRBJ2-3; TRBD2 agrees at 7 bases. The V segment lost 6 bases and the J segment 2 bases; nucleotides outside the gene matches: 17. In germline, CDR1 is DFQATT, CDR2 SNEGSKA (reference sequence). This CDR3 region has 17 residues. This chain's CDR3 is CSAAGTASGKSTDTQYF. The CDR3 region has the DNA TGCAGTGCCGCAGGGACGGCTAGCGGCAAATCCACAGATACGCAGTATTTT.

The chain employs TRBV29-1 and TRBJ2-7; D is perhaps TRBD1 (5 bases). V lost 4 bases and J lost 6, with 16 bases in between. The CDR3 runs to 13 residues. Germline loops: CDR1 SQVTM, CDR2 ANQGSEA. The CDR3 reads CSVVRAQGSEQYF. In DNA form, the CDR3 reads TGCAGCGTTGTTCGGGCCCAGGGTTCCGAGCAGTACTTC.

This clonotype was counted at least ten times. The CDR3: CASSLPHQRQETQYF. The CDR3 DNA sequence: TGTGCCAGCAGCTTGCCCCATCAGAGACAAGAGACCCAGTACTTC. The chain carries TRBV5-4 and TRBJ2-5; D gene ambiguous. V gave up 1 base and J gave up 2 bases, with 12 bases separating them. Germline V gives CDR1 SGHNT, CDR2 YYREEE (reference sequence). This CDR3 comprises 15 residues. The full variable domain, with the rest looked up from reference TRBV5-4 and TRBJ2-5, is ETGVTQSPTHLIKTRGQQVTLRCSSQSGHNTVSWYQQALGQGPQFIFQYYREEENGRGNFPPRFSGLQFPNYSSELNVNALELDDSALYLCASSLPHQRQETQYFGPGTRLLVL.

This clonotype was recorded at least ten times. The chain is built from TRBV20-1 and TRBJ2-3, with D perhaps matching TRBD2 (6 bases). The germline V and J ends were trimmed by 5 bases and 3 bases, with 21 bases remaining between them. Per the germline V gene, CDR1 is DFQATT and CDR2 is SNEGSKA (reference sequence). CDR3 length: 16 residues. The CDR3 DNA sequence: TGCAGTGCTGAGTACGGGACTTGGCCTTTGACAGATACGCAGTATTTT. Translating it yields CSAEYGTWPLTDTQYF.

This clonotype was detected many times. V and J are TRBV4-3 and TRBJ2-7; D might be TRBD1 (6 bases). Trimming took 4 bases from V and 2 from J, leaving 9 bases between them. Per germline, CDR1 LGHNA and CDR2 YSLEER. The CDR3 covers 13 residues. The CDR3 DNA is TGCGCCAGCAGCCCGGGACACACCTACGAGCAGTACTTC. Protein sequence: CASSPGHTYEQYF.

This rearrangement joins TRBV4-3 to TRBJ2-3; the match to TRBD2 covers 14 bases. With V trimmed by 8 bases and J by 3 bases, 10 bases remained unmatched. Germline loops: CDR1 LGHNA, CDR2 YSLEER. CDR3 size: 17 residues. The CDR3 DNA sequence: TGCGCCAGCCACACCCCAGGGACTAGCGGGAGTACAGATACGCAGTATTTT. Translated, it gives CASHTPGTSGSTDTQYF.

About this clonotype itself: One base away lies a much larger clone, so this may be a sequencing read error. The chain recombines TRBV28 with TRBJ2-2, with 16 nucleotides matching TRBD2. From germline, CDR1 is MDHEN and CDR2 SYDVKM. The CDR3 consists of 17 residues. The CDR3 bases are TGTGCCAGCGGTTTATGGGGACTAGCGGGAGGGCCCGGGGAGCTGTTTTTT. Translated, it gives CASGLWGLAGGPGELFF.

The V gene is TRBV5-1, the J gene TRBJ2-5; 7 nucleotides align to TRBD1. The CDR3 runs 14 residues. Trimming took 5 bases from V and 5 from J; bases not matched to a gene: 9. Germline V gene data show CDR1 as SGHRS and CDR2 as YFSETQ. The CDR3 loop is CASRLTTGQETQYF. CDR3 DNA sequence: TGCGCCAGCAGACTTACGACAGGGCAGGAGACCCAGTACTTC.

In its sample, this clonotype was seen many times. The rearrangement joins TRBV15 to TRBJ2-7; TRBD2 matches 10 bases. V shed 1 base, J shed 3 bases, and the junction held 0 bases outside the gene matches. Germline-derived CDR1 and CDR2 are LNHNV and YYDKDF (reference sequence). This CDR3 has 14 amino acids. The CDR3 region is CATSRGTSGYEQYF. Written as DNA, the CDR3 is TGTGCCACCAGCAGAGGGACTAGCGGCTACGAGCAGTACTTC.

This rearrangement joins TRBV30 to TRBJ1-2; 9 positions agree with TRBD1. CDR3 length: 12 residues. Germline lookup yields CDR1 GTSNPN and CDR2 SVGIG (reference sequence). Trimming removed 3 bases from V and 8 bases from J; junction bases left unmatched: 4. This CDR3 is CAWRGQGGGYTF. DNA for the CDR3: TGTGCCTGGAGGGGACAGGGAGGAGGCTACACCTTC.

This clonotype was seen a handful of times. The chain joins TRBV12-3 or TRBV12-4 to TRBJ1-1, with TRBD1 matching over 12 bases. The CDR3 sequence is 14 residues long. Losses at the gene ends were 6 bases for V and 6 bases for J; bases not matched to a gene: 5. DNA of the CDR3: TGTGCCAGCAGCTCCGGGACAGGGGGCCCTGAAGCTTTCTTT. It codes for CASSSGTGGPEAFF.

This clonotype has more than one count but fewer than ten. J is TRBJ2-3 and V is TRBV7-9; either TRBD1 or TRBD2 may fit D (5 bases each). Germline CDR1 reads SEHNR; CDR2 reads FQNEAQ (reference sequence). V dropped 5 bases and J dropped 0 bases, with 12 bases sitting between them. The CDR3 loop spans 15 amino acids. DNA of the CDR3: TGTGCCAGCAGCGAGGGGAGCGCCAGCACAGATACGCAGTATTTT. It is translated as CASSEGSASTDTQYF.

This chain links TRBV7-4 with TRBJ2-7; D not resolved. The V gene lost 1 base and the J gene lost 3 bases, with 10 bases spanning the gap. From germline, CDR1 is SGHVT and CDR2 SQSDAQ. This CDR3 comprises 14 residues. CDR3 sequence: CASSLGHDGYEQYF. In nucleotides, the CDR3 is TGTGCCAGCAGCTTAGGGCACGACGGCTACGAGCAGTACTTC.

This clonotype was counted at least ten times. V gene TRBV27 combines with J gene TRBJ2-1; D gene ambiguous. This CDR3 comprises 17 residues. Germline lookup yields CDR1 MNHEY and CDR2 SMNVEV (reference sequence). Deletions cut 2 bases from V and 0 bases from J, with 14 bases between. This chain's CDR3 is CASSLLGLLSSYNEQFF. CDR3 nucleotides: TGTGCCAGCAGTTTACTCGGGCTGCTTAGCTCCTACAATGAGCAGTTCTTC.

This clonotype was observed a handful of times. A much larger clone lies a single base off, so this may be a read error. This rearrangement joins TRBV20-1 to TRBJ2-1; 10 bases line up with TRBD2. This CDR3 contains 14 residues. Per germline, CDR1 DFQATT and CDR2 SNEGSKA (reference sequence). CDR3 sequence reads: CSAFQTPSGRGTLF. DNA of the CDR3: TGCAGTGCTTTTCAAACCCCCAGCGGGAGGGGCACGCTCTTC.

Regarding this clonotype: Being one base from a much bigger clone, this may be a read error. The chain couples TRBV12-3 or TRBV12-4 to TRBJ2-5; D is tentatively TRBD1 or TRBD2 (5 bases each). CDR3 size: 14 residues. The CDR3 DNA sequence: TGTACCAGCAGCCTGGGACCGTCCAAAGAGACCCAGTACTTC. It translates to CTSSLGPSKETQYF.

V gene TRBV30 combines with J gene TRBJ1-2; 10 nucleotides align to TRBD1. This CDR3 contains 14 residues. J gave up 3 bases and V 0 bases, and 1 base lay outside the gene matches. Germline CDR1 reads GTSNPN; CDR2 reads SVGIG (reference sequence). The CDR3 region has the DNA TGTGCCTGGAGTGTAGGGACAGGGGACTATGGCTACACCTTC. This encodes CAWSVGTGDYGYTF.

At least ten counts were recorded for this clonotype. The V and J genes are TRBV27 and TRBJ1-4; possible D gene TRBD1, 6 bases. V was pared by 10 bases and J by 5 bases, with 14 bases between. Germline CDR1 MNHEY, CDR2 SMNVEV (reference sequence). The CDR3 contains 13 residues. The CDR3 DNA follows: TGTGCCACCCGGACAGAGCCGAATGAAAAACTGTTTTTT. The encoded protein is CATRTEPNEKLFF.